A selection of T cell receptor beta chains follows, all from one sample in a study of shared clonotypes between healthy human individuals. Sequencing was performed with immunoSEQ multiplex PCR; in TCRdb, only in-frame clones are kept and a portion is missing. Of roughly 2 million clones detected, roughly 94% appear once; the ten largest clones hold around 1.1%. Material: naive CD8+ T cells sorted from blood. These receptors all stem from a man aged 18 to 29 in good health. CDR3s include the opening cysteine and the closing phenylalanine or tryptophan. A D gene is named only where the DNA matches it firmly. The size field is filled for only some rows; it gives once, few, many or a size class.

>-|TRBV9|-|TRBJ2-3|14
TGTGCCAGCAGCGTAGACGAACTCACAGATACGCAGTATTTT
CASSVDELTDTQYF
>-|TRBV6-6|-|TRBJ1-1|12
TGTGCCAGCCGGGGGGGAGTCACTGAAGCTTTCTTT
CASRGGVTEAFF
>TRBD2|TRBV28|-|TRBJ2-1|16
TGTGCCAGCAGTTACCCTCTAGCGGGGGGGCGGAATGAGCAGTTCTTC
CASSYPLAGGRNEQFF
>-|TRBV11-2|once|TRBJ1-1|14
TGTGCCAGCAGCTTAGGGAGCGGGGGGTTTGAAGCTTTCTTT
CASSLGSGGFEAFF
>TRBD2|TRBV7-6|-|TRBJ2-1|17
TGTGCCAGCAGCTTAGACTACGGCGGGGGGCAGAACAATGAGCAGTTCTTC
CASSLDYGGGQNNEQFF
>TRBD2|TRBV4-1|-|TRBJ2-5|14
TGCGCCAGCAGCCAAAAGGGAGGGGAGGAGACCCAGTACTTC
CASSQKGGEETQYF
>TRBD1|TRBV7-9|-|TRBJ1-6|15
TGTGCCAGCAGCCCCCCCCGGGACAGGGGTTCACCCCTCCACTTT
CASSPPRDRGSPLHF
>-|TRBV19|-|TRBJ1-4|15
TGTGCCAGTAGCCCGGGGGGGCGGGAGCGCGAAAAACTGTTTTTT
CASSPGGREREKLFF
>TRBD1|TRBV5-1|once|TRBJ2-7|15
TGCGCCAGCAGCTTGAGAGGGACAGGGGCCTACGAGCAGTACTTC
CASSLRGTGAYEQYF
>-|TRBV7-9|-|TRBJ2-5|14
TGTGCCAGCGTAATCCAAGGGCCCCAAGAGACCCAGTACTTC
CASVIQGPQETQYF
>TRBD1|TRBV4-1|-|TRBJ1-2|16
TGCGCCAGCAGCCACGGACCTGGGACAGCTAACTATGGCTACACCTTC
CASSHGPGTANYGYTF
>-|TRBV28|-|TRBJ1-1|15
TGTGCCAGCAGTTTTTGGGCAGGTCTGAACACTGAAGCTTTCTTT
CASSFWAGLNTEAFF
>-|TRBV5-4|-|TRBJ2-1|15
TGTGCCAGCAGCCCAACTGGTGGGGAGTACAATGAGCAGTTCTTC
CASSPTGGEYNEQFF
>TRBD2|TRBV27|-|TRBJ2-7|16
TGTGCCAGCAGTTTGGTTACTAGCGGGGTTAGGAACGAGCAGTACTTC
CASSLVTSGVRNEQYF
>-|TRBV6-6|once|TRBJ1-2|13
TGTGCCAGCAGTTACGGGGGCGCTGATGGCTACACCTTC
CASSYGGADGYTF
>-|TRBV6-5|-|TRBJ2-1|15
TGTGCCAGCAGTCCGCCTGTGGCTGATTACAATGAGCAGTTCTTC
CASSPPVADYNEQFF
>-|TRBV5-6|-|TRBJ2-3|13
TGTGCCAGCAGCTTTTTGGAGGGGGAAGAGCAGTATTTT
CASSFLEGEEQYF
>TRBD1|TRBV9|-|TRBJ1-2|13
TGTGCCAGCGCCGGACAGGGGGACTATGGCTACACCTTC
CASAGQGDYGYTF
>-|TRBV9|-|TRBJ2-1|15
TGTGCCAGCAGCGTGGTCGGGACGGCCTACAATGAGCAGTTCTTC
CASSVVGTAYNEQFF
>-|TRBV7-9|-|TRBJ2-7|16
TGTGCCAGCAGCTCCTCAGGGTCCTCTATCGTGTACGAGCAGTACTTC
CASSSSGSSIVYEQYF
>-|TRBV9|-|TRBJ2-3|17
TGTGCCAGCAGCGTAGCTTCAGGGGATCTTGGTACAGATACGCAGTATTTT
CASSVASGDLGTDTQYF
>-|TRBV2|-|TRBJ1-2|14
TGTGCCAGCAGTGGAGTAGACAGTTTCTCTGGCTACACCTTC
CASSGVDSFSGYTF
>-|TRBV7-8|few|TRBJ2-7|15
TGTGCCAGCAGTACCCGTGGGGGGAGCTTCGACGAGCAGTACTTC
CASSTRGGSFDEQYF
>-|TRBV2|-|TRBJ2-1|15
TGTGCCGGGCCCCCCCGGGAAGGGTACTACAATGAGCAGTTCTTC
CAGPPREGYYNEQFF
>-|TRBV14|-|TRBJ2-7|12
TGTGCCAGCAGCCAAGGAACCTACGAGCAGTACTTC
CASSQGTYEQYF
>-|TRBV7-9|-|TRBJ2-3|16
TGTGCCAGCAGCCTCCCGCCAGACTACACCACAGATACGCAGTATTTT
CASSLPPDYTTDTQYF
>-|TRBV5-6|-|TRBJ2-1|15
TGTGCCAGCAGCTTGCCGGACGACACCTACAATGAGCAGTTCTTC
CASSLPDDTYNEQFF
>-|TRBV28|-|TRBJ1-2|13
TGTGCCAGCAGTTTAGTGACAGTAGATAGCTACACCTTC
CASSLVTVDSYTF
>-|TRBV14|-|TRBJ1-2|15
TGTGCCAGCAGCCAAGAACAGGGTAATCCAGGTGGCTACACCTTC
CASSQEQGNPGGYTF
>-|TRBV29-1|once|TRBJ2-1|13
TGCAGCGTTGAACTAGCTTCCTACAATGAGCAGTTCTTC
CSVELASYNEQFF
>TRBD1|TRBV6-5|-|TRBJ1-2|14
TGTGCCAGCAGTTACGGGACAGGAAACTATGGCTACACCTTC
CASSYGTGNYGYTF
>-|TRBV5-1|-|TRBJ1-2|13
TGCGCCAGCAGCTTAAATCAGGACGATGGCTACACCTTC
CASSLNQDDGYTF
>-|TRBV28|-|TRBJ2-5|14
TGTGCCAGCAGTGCCCCAGGGCGACAAGAGACCCAGTACTTC
CASSAPGRQETQYF
>-|TRBV10-3|once|TRBJ2-2|15
TGTGCCATCAGTGAGGGGCAGGGAAACACCGGGGAGCTGTTTTTT
CAISEGQGNTGELFF
>TRBD1|TRBV7-2|-|TRBJ1-2|14
TGTGCCAGCAGCTTAGACAGGGGGGACTATGGCTACACCTTC
CASSLDRGDYGYTF
>TRBD2|TRBV9|few|TRBJ2-3|14
TGTGCCAGCAGCGTAAGCGGGGGAACAGATACGCAGTATTTT
CASSVSGGTDTQYF
>-|TRBV6-1|-|TRBJ1-5|14
TGTGCCAGCAGTGAAAGGGGGACCCCCGGGCCCCAGCATTTT
CASSERGTPGPQHF
>TRBD1|TRBV30|-|TRBJ2-2|14
TGTGCCTGGAGTGGGACAGGGGGCACCGGGGAGCTGTTTTTT
CAWSGTGGTGELFF
>TRBD2|TRBV6-1|-|TRBJ2-5|18
TGTGCCAGCAGGGAACGGGGACTAGCGGGCCATGCGGAAGAGACCCAGTACTTC
CASRERGLAGHAEETQYF
>-|TRBV14|-|TRBJ2-7|14
TGTGCCAGCAGCGAAGGACGGCCCTGGGACGAGCAGTACTTC
CASSEGRPWDEQYF
>-|TRBV30|-|TRBJ2-7|13
TGTGCCTTCGAAGGCCGATGGGACTACGAGCAGTACTTC
CAFEGRWDYEQYF
>-|TRBV4-1|-|TRBJ1-4|16
TGCGCCAGCAGCCCAAGATCCGGACAGTTTAATGAAAAACTGTTTTTT
CASSPRSGQFNEKLFF
>TRBD2|TRBV27|-|TRBJ2-5|15
TGTGCCAGCGCCTCCGGGACTAGCGGCCAAGAGACCCAGTACTTC
CASASGTSGQETQYF
>TRBD2|TRBV10-3|-|TRBJ2-7|15
TGTGCCAGCAAAGCCGGGACTAGCGGAGACTACGAGCAGTACTTC
CASKAGTSGDYEQYF
>TRBD2|TRBV7-8|once|TRBJ2-1|17
TGTGCCAGCAGCTTAGCAACGTTCACTAGCGGTTACAATGAGCAGTTCTTC
CASSLATFTSGYNEQFF
>TRBD1|TRBV6-5|-|TRBJ2-7|14
TGTGCCAGCAGTTACGAGACAGGGGCCTACGAGCAGTACTTC
CASSYETGAYEQYF
>TRBD2|TRBV7-2|-|TRBJ2-7|15
TGTGCCAGCTCCTTTTATGGGGTAGCGGGAGACGAGCAGTACTTC
CASSFYGVAGDEQYF
>-|TRBV9|-|TRBJ2-7|14
TGTGCCAGCAGCCCCACCGGGACCGCCTACGAGCAGTACTTC
CASSPTGTAYEQYF
>TRBD1|TRBV28|-|TRBJ1-2|14
TGTGCCAGCAGTACTACGAGGGGGCACTATGGCTACACCTTC
CASSTTRGHYGYTF
>TRBD2|TRBV10-3|-|TRBJ2-7|16
TGTGCCATCAGTGGGGGGGCACTAGCGGGAGTTTACGAGCAGTACTTC
CAISGGALAGVYEQYF
>TRBD2|TRBV7-9|-|TRBJ2-2|18
TGTGCCAGCAGCTTAGACCCCGGGACTAGCGGGAGGACCGGGGAGCTGTTTTTT
CASSLDPGTSGRTGELFF
>TRBD1|TRBV11-2|-|TRBJ1-1|18
TGTGCCAGCACCCATAGACCGGGACAGGGGGCTACGAACACTGAAGCTTTCTTT
CASTHRPGQGATNTEAFF